This T cell receptor (beta chain) was retrieved from a study of early T cells in non-severe SARS-CoV-2 infection. Study background: Alpha and beta chains were unpaired, from unsorted whole-blood bulk RNA. Study-wide findings and caveats: Anti-spike CD8 responses were favored in VDJdb matching, and private and CD4 specificities were missed.

Attachment of unique molecular identifiers to individual cDNA molecules was performed. TCRdb fed the 5' RACE reads into MiXCR, producing one record per CDR3 protein. The data show 80,000 or so distinct CDR3 sequences, around 15% seen once. This clonotype was observed at least ten times. The antigen remains unidentified. Sequenced sample: whole blood. This receptor was taken from an adult who was a healthcare worker with PCR-confirmed SARS-CoV-2 infection or an uninfected control (not recorded which).

CDR3 coding DNA: TGCAGCGTCCGGGACAGGGGAAATGGCTACACCTTC. Translating gives CSVRDRGNGYTF. This chain connects TRBV29-1 to TRBJ1-2; 10 bases are a match to TRBD1. In germline, CDR1 is SQVTM, CDR2 ANQGSEA. CDR3 length: 12 residues. The junction had 4 bases not matched to a gene; V was cut back by 6 bases and J by 6 bases. The full variable domain, with the rest looked up from reference TRBV29-1 and TRBJ1-2, is SAVISQKPSRDICQRGTSLTIQCQVDSQVTMMFWYRQQPGQSLTLIATANQGSEATYESGFVIDKFPISRPNLTFSTLTVSNMSPEDSSIYLCSVRDRGNGYTFGSGTRLTVV.